One sample yielded the 25 T cell receptor beta chains listed below, sequenced in a study of cytomegalovirus exposure and HLA in healthy donors. Researchers ran the PCR with 60 Vbeta and 13 Jbeta primers. The protocol was immunoSEQ multiplex PCR, while the TCRdb copy is restricted to in-frame clones and leaves out a portion. The table for this sample gives about 200,000 clones. Material for sequencing was PBMCs. Receptors originate from a woman aged 25 to 39 in good health and CMV-seropositive.

The V and J genes are TRBV19 and TRBJ2-2; perhaps TRBD1 as D (7 bases). Trimming cost V 3 bases and J 1 base, with 15 bases left between them. Germline V gene sequence: CDR1 LNHDA, CDR2 SQIVND (reference sequence). The CDR3 contains 17 residues. The CDR3 nucleotides read TGTGCCAGTAGTATCAGGGGGGCGCGGGAGAACACCGGGGAGCTGTTTTTT. Encoded protein: CASSIRGARENTGELFF.

The chain carries TRBV2 and TRBJ1-5; unclear D gene. V gave up 2 bases and J gave up 2 bases, with 10 bases separating them. This CDR3 is 15 amino acids long. Per germline, CDR1 SNHLY and CDR2 FYNNEI. CDR3 sequence reads: CASSEMSTGNQPQHF. Here the CDR3 DNA reads TGTGCCAGCAGTGAAATGTCAACAGGCAATCAGCCCCAGCATTTT.

V usage is TRBV28 and J usage is TRBJ1-2; D remains unclear. The CDR3 has 11 residues. V lost 8 bases and J 4 bases, leaving 8 bases between the germline ends. CDR1 and CDR2 (germline): MDHEN, SYDVKM. CDR3 region: CASRYFYGYTF. In nucleotides, the CDR3 is TGTGCCAGCCGCTACTTCTATGGCTACACCTTC.

This chain links TRBV6-1 with TRBJ2-2, with 8 bases fitting TRBD2. There are 17 residues in the CDR3. Germline V gene lookup returns CDR1 MNHNS and CDR2 SASEGT. V dropped 2 bases and J dropped 4; count of bases not matched to a gene: 9. Here the CDR3 reads CASSEPRAGGRTGELFF. For the CDR3, the DNA is TGTGCCAGCAGTGAACCCCGGGCGGGGGGCCGCACCGGGGAGCTGTTTTTT.

The CDR3 loop reads CASSPKQGGNEQFF. The CDR3 DNA sequence: TGTGCCAGCAGTCCTAAACAGGGGGGCAATGAGCAGTTCTTC. This rearrangement joins TRBV7-2 to TRBJ2-1; the match to TRBD1 covers 8 bases. Germline loops: CDR1 SGHTA, CDR2 FQGNSA. CDR3 length: 14 residues. Trimming at V came to 6 bases and at J to 6 bases, leaving 7 bases not matched to a gene.

The chain combines TRBV4-1 with TRBJ2-3; TRBD2 matches at 10 bases. This CDR3 contains 17 residues. Germline-derived CDR1 and CDR2 are MGHRA and YSYEKL. Unmatched junction bases numbered 9, after V lost 4 bases and J lost 2 bases. CDR3 DNA sequence: TGCGCCAGCAGCCTAAACCCAGCGGGAGGGTCCACAGATACGCAGTATTTT. This translates into CASSLNPAGGSTDTQYF.

The rearrangement links TRBV30 to TRBJ1-2, with a tentative D call TRBD1 (6 bases). Looked up from germline, CDR1 is GTSNPN and CDR2 is SVGIG (reference sequence). The V and J ends lost 3 bases and 1 base respectively, with 12 bases between them. The CDR3 runs 14 residues. The CDR3 DNA follows: TGTGCCTGGAGGTGGGGCAGGGGTAACTATGGCTACACCTTC. Translation gives CAWRWGRGNYGYTF.

The chain is built from TRBV7-9 and TRBJ2-1; weak D call: TRBD1 (5 bases). The CDR3 sequence is 16 residues long. V was shortened by 2 bases and J by 4 bases, with 15 bases between the two germline ends. The V gene's germline CDR1 is SEHNR and CDR2 FQNEAQ (reference sequence). DNA for the CDR3: TGTGCCAGCAGCTTACCAACCCTGACAGATTACAATGAGCAGTTCTTC. Translated, it gives CASSLPTLTDYNEQFF.

The chain couples TRBV18 to TRBJ1-1; no clear D gene. The CDR3 is made up of 13 amino acids. Per germline, CDR1 KGHSH and CDR2 LQKENI. V lost 6 bases and J lost 1, with 9 bases in between. The CDR3 here is CASSPSENTEAFF. CDR3 in DNA: TGTGCCAGCTCTCCCTCAGAGAACACTGAAGCTTTCTTT.

The chain joins TRBV6-5 to TRBJ1-2; a possible D gene is TRBD1 (6 bases). Germline V gene sequence: CDR1 MNHEY, CDR2 SVGAGI. The V and J ends lost 5 bases and 3 bases respectively, with 13 bases between them. This CDR3 comprises 14 residues. The CDR3 reads CASSTIQGYYGYTF. CDR3 nucleotide sequence: TGTGCCAGCAGTACCATACAGGGATACTATGGCTACACCTTC.

The chain has TRBV4-3 and TRBJ2-7; D is perhaps TRBD2 (5 bases). This CDR3 comprises 16 residues. Trimming shortened V by 6 bases and J by 2 bases, and 20 bases separated the two germline ends. The germline CDR1 and CDR2 sequences are LGHNA and YSLEER. In DNA, the CDR3 is TGCGCCAGCAGTCAATTTTATGGTAGCGCGACCTACGAGCAGTACTTC. It yields the protein CASSQFYGSATYEQYF.

The chain is built from TRBV27 and TRBJ2-5; 9 nucleotides align to TRBD1. The J segment lost 2 bases and the V segment lost 5 bases, leaving 6 bases of the junction unmatched. The CDR3 has 15 residues. Looked up from germline, CDR1 is MNHEY and CDR2 is SMNVEV (reference sequence). The DNA for the CDR3 is TGTGCCAGCAGTCCCCGGACAGGGGCGCAAGAGACCCAGTACTTC. It is translated as CASSPRTGAQETQYF.

DNA of the CDR3: TGTGCCAGCAGCTTACGGCAGGCTCAAGAGACCCAGTACTTC. Translating it yields CASSLRQAQETQYF. V usage is TRBV7-2 and J usage is TRBJ2-5, with D unresolved. Germline V gene lookup returns CDR1 SGHTA and CDR2 FQGNSA. The V and J ends lost 2 bases and 2 bases respectively, with 9 bases between them. The CDR3 is made up of 14 amino acids. Full variable domain (rest looked up from reference TRBV7-2 and TRBJ2-5): GAGVSQSPSNKVTEKGKDVELRCDPISGHTALYWYRQSLGQGLEFLIYFQGNSAPDKSGLPSDRFSAERTGGSVSTLTIQRTQQEDSAVYLCASSLRQAQETQYFGPGTRLLVL.

V is TRBV5-1 and J is TRBJ1-5; TRBD1 matches at 7 bases. The CDR3 contains 15 residues. CDR1 is SGHRS and CDR2 is YFSETQ in the germline V gene. The J segment lost 1 base and the V segment lost 3 bases, leaving 4 bases of the junction unmatched. CDR3: CASSSTGESNQPQHF. CDR3 nucleotide sequence: TGCGCCAGCAGCTCAACAGGGGAGAGCAATCAGCCCCAGCATTTT.

CDR3 sequence reads: CASSKQTSGGSYEQYF. The CDR3 region has the DNA TGTGCCAGTAGTAAGCAAACTAGCGGGGGCTCCTACGAGCAGTACTTC. The chain is built from TRBV19 and TRBJ2-7; 11 positions agree with TRBD2. The CDR3 is made up of 16 amino acids. Trimming removed 4 bases from V and 0 bases from J; junction bases left unmatched: 5. Germline V gene data show CDR1 as LNHDA and CDR2 as SQIVND (reference sequence). Based on the CDR3 plus reference TRBV19 and TRBJ2-7, the full variable domain is DGGITQSPKYLFRKEGQNVTLSCEQNLNHDAMYWYRQDPGQGLRLIYYSQIVNDFQKGDIAEGYSVSREKKESFPLTVTSAQKNPTAFYLCASSKQTSGGSYEQYFGPGTRLTVT.

The genes are TRBV7-2 and TRBJ2-3, with TRBD1 identical over 8 bases. There are 14 residues in the CDR3. The ends lost 3 bases at V and 4 bases at J; junction bases unmatched: 3. Germline assignment: CDR1 SGHTA and CDR2 FQGNSA. The CDR3 spells CASSFGQGADTQYF. DNA for the CDR3: TGTGCCAGCAGCTTCGGACAGGGTGCAGATACGCAGTATTTT.

The chain is built from TRBV5-8 and TRBJ2-7; 7 bases map to TRBD2. This CDR3 contains 15 residues. V shed 0 bases, J shed 2 bases, and the junction held 5 bases outside the gene matches. CDR1 is SGHTS and CDR2 is YDEGEE in the germline V gene. The CDR3 reads CASSLGGRAAYEQYF. The CDR3 DNA is TGTGCCAGCAGCTTGGGCGGGAGAGCCGCCTACGAGCAGTACTTC.

The V gene is TRBV14, the J gene TRBJ1-4; D gene unclear. Gene TRBJ2-2 matches the end of the DNA better, so the J call may be wrong. Germline V gives CDR1 SGHDN, CDR2 FVKESK. The CDR3 length is 13 residues. This CDR3 is CASSQRPEGELFF. For the CDR3, the DNA is TGTGCCAGCAGCCAACGGCCCGAGGGGGAGCTGTTTTTT.

The chain joins TRBV5-1 to TRBJ2-3; possible D gene TRBD1, 5 bases. Trimming took off 0 bases at V and 2 bases at J, with 13 bases between the two ends. The CDR3 totals 16 residues. Per the germline V gene, CDR1 is SGHRS and CDR2 is YFSETQ. CDR3 in amino acids: CASSLVTGRDTDTQYF. In nucleotides, the CDR3 is TGCGCCAGCAGCTTGGTTACGGGCAGGGACACAGATACGCAGTATTTT. The whole variable domain, filled in from reference TRBV5-1 and TRBJ2-3, reads KAGVTQTPRYLIKTRGQQVTLSCSPISGHRSVSWYQQTPGQGLQFLFEYFSETQRNKGNFPGRFSGRQFSNSRSEMNVSTLELGDSALYLCASSLVTGRDTDTQYFGPGTRLTVL.

The chain links TRBV19 to TRBJ2-1; weak D call: TRBD1 (5 bases). The CDR3 is 15 residues long. Trimming removed 1 base from V and 5 bases from J, with 12 bases in between. Germline V lookup: CDR1 LNHDA, CDR2 SQIVND (reference sequence). Written as DNA, the CDR3 is TGTGCCAGTAGTATAGGGCAGGGTAGAGACAATGAGCAGTTCTTC. Translating it yields CASSIGQGRDNEQFF.

This rearrangement joins TRBV9 to TRBJ2-3; the D gene is possibly TRBD2 (7 bases). In germline, CDR1 is SGDLS, CDR2 YYNGEE. V was shortened by 4 bases and J by 11 bases, with 14 bases between the two germline ends. This CDR3 comprises 12 residues. The CDR3 DNA follows: TGTGCCAGCAGCACCGGGGGGCGGGTGCAGTATTTT. This sequence encodes CASSTGGRVQYF.

The rearrangement joins TRBV7-6 to TRBJ1-4; 9 bases map to TRBD1. The germline gives CDR1 SGHVS, CDR2 FNYEAQ. V lost 5 bases, J lost 3 bases, and 7 bases stayed unmatched. The CDR3 spans 16 residues. Written as DNA, the CDR3 is TGTGCCAGCAGCCCGGGACAGGGATACGCTAATGAAAAACTGTTTTTT. The encoded protein is CASSPGQGYANEKLFF.

This chain joins TRBV9 and TRBJ2-7; 12 bases map to TRBD2. Germline V gene lookup returns CDR1 SGDLS and CDR2 YYNGEE. CDR3 size: 16 residues. Trimming took 3 bases from V and 4 from J; bases not matched to a gene: 8. The CDR3 here is CASSARTSGMEYEQYF. The DNA for the CDR3 is TGTGCCAGCAGCGCGAGGACTAGCGGGATGGAGTACGAGCAGTACTTC.

The chain couples TRBV5-1 to TRBJ1-3; D gene uncertain. Between the trimmed V and J ends, which lost 5 bases and 7 bases, there was a span of 25 bases. The germline gives CDR1 SGHRS, CDR2 YFSETQ. This CDR3 has 17 residues. The CDR3 DNA sequence: TGCGCCAGCAGACCATATTTTACCGGGAAAACGGGGAACACCATATATTTT. The encoded protein is CASRPYFTGKTGNTIYF.

The CDR3 here is CASSLTDRADGYTF. The CDR3 coding sequence is TGTGCCAGCAGCTTGACCGACAGGGCTGATGGCTACACCTTC. V and J are TRBV7-9 and TRBJ1-2, with 7 positions matching TRBD1. Germline trimming cut 3 bases from V and 6 bases from J; bases unmatched to any gene: 7. The length of the CDR3 is 14 residues. Germline CDR1 is SEHNR and CDR2 is FQNEAQ (reference sequence).